Listed here is a single T cell receptor beta chain. This sample was taken from a study of naive and memory T cell subsets. Both TRBC1 and TRBC2 were covered by a beta constant-region primer of two equimolar oligonucleotides. Nested alpha and beta constant-region primers with the SP2 primer drove four PCR rounds on ligated cDNA. TCRdb re-called the UMI-ligation and nested PCR reads with MiXCR, one entry per CDR3 protein. The table shows under 35,000 distinct CDR3 sequences, with under 20% occurring only once. V trimming: 1 base; J trimming: 7 bases; junction bases outside the gene matches: 6. This CDR3 has 14 residues. Germline V gene data show CDR1 as LGHNT and CDR2 as FRNRAP.

Sample: effector memory CD4+ T cells from blood. Noted subset: effector memory, CD45RA- CD27-. The sequence was obtained from a human donor in good health. The V gene is TRBV12-5, the J gene TRBJ2-7; TRBD1 aligns across 8 bases. CDR3 sequence (DNA): TGTGCTAGTGGTTTGGGGACAGGGAAGTTGGAGCAGTACTTC. This gives the protein CASGLGTGKLEQYF.